These 19 T cell receptor beta chains were all obtained from the same sample, sequenced in a study of human thymus T cells. Sequencing was performed with immunoSEQ multiplex PCR; in TCRdb, only in-frame clones are kept and a portion is missing. This table has 120,000 or so clones, around 95% appearing once. Thymus was obtained from resections taken during corrective heart surgery. The sequenced sample was thymus tissue. The receptors derive from a boy less than two years old with a congenital heart defect but otherwise immunologically healthy.

The chain couples TRBV13 to TRBJ2-3, with unresolved D. The CDR3 is 14 residues long. The germline V and J ends were trimmed by 5 bases and 4 bases, with 13 bases remaining between them. Germline lookup yields CDR1 PRHDT and CDR2 FYEKMQ (reference sequence). The CDR3 spells CASSPPGGADTQYF. In DNA, the CDR3 is TGTGCCAGCAGCCCCCCTGGTGGTGCAGATACGCAGTATTTT.

The chain couples TRBV29-1 to TRBJ2-3; 14 bases are shared with TRBD2. Per the germline V gene, CDR1 is SQVTM and CDR2 is ANQGSEA. CDR3 size: 17 residues. V lost 6 bases and J lost 1; bases outside the gene matches: 9. The CDR3 DNA reads as TGCAGCGTCGGCGACCCGGGACTAGCGGGGGGCACAGATACGCAGTATTTT. This translates into CSVGDPGLAGGTDTQYF.

The rearrangement links TRBV2 to TRBJ2-4, with 10 bases that match TRBD1. CDR1 SNHLY and CDR2 FYNNEI come from the germline V gene. The CDR3 sequence is 14 residues long. V lost 6 bases, J lost 7 bases, and 6 bases stayed unmatched. The CDR3: CASRSGQGWNIQYF. Here the CDR3 DNA reads TGTGCCAGCAGGTCGGGACAGGGGTGGAACATTCAGTACTTC.

The chain uses TRBV25-1 and TRBJ1-1; D is uncertain. The ends were cut back, 2 bases at V and 2 bases at J, with 3 bases in the middle. The CDR3 spans 12 residues. Germline-derived CDR1 and CDR2 are MGHDK and SYGVNS. The CDR3 DNA follows: TGTGCCAGCAGTGAAAATAACACTGAAGCTTTCTTT. Amino acid sequence: CASSENNTEAFF.

The rearrangement joins TRBV28 to TRBJ1-2; D possibly corresponds to TRBD1 (6 bases). CDR3 length: 17 residues. The V end lost 6 bases, the J end lost 3 bases, and 23 bases lay between the germline ends. CDR1 is MDHEN and CDR2 is SYDVKM in the germline V gene. The CDR3 loop reads CASSSTDFGGAYYGYTF. In DNA, the CDR3 is TGTGCCAGCAGCTCCACGGACTTTGGGGGCGCTTACTATGGCTACACCTTC.

The V gene is TRBV5-1, the J gene TRBJ1-5; 7 positions match TRBD1. CDR3 size: 17 residues. In germline, CDR1 is SGHRS, CDR2 YFSETQ. V gave up 0 bases and J gave up 3 bases; unmatched junction bases: 9. The CDR3 region is CASSLDGPGTDNQPQHF. In nucleotides, the CDR3 is TGCGCCAGCAGCTTGGATGGCCCAGGGACAGACAATCAGCCCCAGCATTTT.

The J gene is TRBJ2-5, the V gene TRBV15; TRBD2 matches at 11 bases. Losses at the gene ends were 2 bases for V and 5 bases for J; bases not matched to a gene: 19. CDR1 and CDR2 from the germline V gene are LNHNV and YYDKDF (reference sequence). CDR3 length: 20 amino acids. The CDR3 region has the DNA TGTGCCACCAGCAGAAACCCATCCTCAAGACTAGCGGGGTATAGGGAGACCCAGTACTTC. Its translation: CATSRNPSSRLAGYRETQYF.

This sequence joins TRBV4-1 and TRBJ1-6; D remains unclear. CDR3 length: 18 residues. The germline CDR1 and CDR2 sequences are MGHRA and YSYEKL. Trimming removed 2 bases at V and 0 bases at J, with 14 bases between. DNA of the CDR3: TGCGCCAGCAGCCAATGGGGTGGCGGCGACTCCTATAATTCACCCCTCCACTTT. This sequence encodes CASSQWGGGDSYNSPLHF.

The chain uses TRBV10-3 and TRBJ1-1; D is perhaps TRBD1 (5 bases). Trimming removed 0 bases from V and 6 bases from J, with 8 bases in between. The CDR3 is made up of 13 amino acids. CDR1 and CDR2 from the germline V gene are ENHRY and SYGVKD. The CDR3 loop reads CAISESWGPEAFF. CDR3 coding DNA: TGTGCCATCAGTGAGTCATGGGGCCCTGAAGCTTTCTTT.

The chain uses TRBV28 and TRBJ1-1, with D possibly being TRBD1 (5 bases). The V gene lost 5 bases and the J gene lost 1 base, with 11 bases spanning the gap. Germline CDR1 reads MDHEN; CDR2 reads SYDVKM. The CDR3 length is 14 residues. CDR3 protein: CASSLTGPNTEAFF. For the CDR3, the DNA is TGTGCCAGCAGTCTTACAGGCCCGAACACTGAAGCTTTCTTT.

The chain has TRBV7-3 and TRBJ1-5; no clear D. The CDR3 is 13 amino acids. Germline CDR1 SGHTA, CDR2 FQGTGA. V lost 2 bases and J 3 bases, leaving 5 bases between the germline ends. The CDR3 DNA follows: TGTGCCAGCAGCTTAGGAACCAATCAGCCCCAGCATTTT. Protein: CASSLGTNQPQHF.

The rearrangement joins TRBV28 to TRBJ1-2; 10 nucleotides match TRBD1. CDR1 and CDR2 (germline): MDHEN, SYDVKM. Germline trimming cut 4 bases from V and 2 bases from J; bases unmatched to any gene: 7. The CDR3 consists of 16 residues. CDR3 in DNA: TGTGCCAGCAGTTCCGGGACAGGGGAATCAAACTATGGCTACACCTTC. This encodes CASSSGTGESNYGYTF.

This chain uses TRBV7-2 with TRBJ2-7; 8 nucleotides line up with TRBD1. Germline lookup yields CDR1 SGHTA and CDR2 FQGNSA. Trimming at V came to 5 bases and at J to 0 bases, leaving 6 bases not matched to a gene. The CDR3 loop spans 15 amino acids. DNA for the CDR3: TGTGCCAGCAGCGAGGACAGGGCCCTCTCCTACGAGCAGTACTTC. Its translation is CASSEDRALSYEQYF.

The chain employs TRBV5-6 and TRBJ2-7, with 11 positions matching TRBD1. The CDR3 loop spans 17 amino acids. With 2 bases clipped from V and 3 bases from J, the junction kept 10 bases outside the gene matches. Germline CDR1 is SGHDT and CDR2 is YYEEEE. CDR3 protein: CASSFGPGQGVGYEQYF. Here the CDR3 DNA reads TGTGCCAGCAGCTTCGGCCCGGGACAGGGGGTCGGCTACGAGCAGTACTTC.

This chain uses TRBV27 with TRBJ2-7, with TRBD2 identical over 10 bases. The junction had 6 bases not matched to a gene; V was cut back by 5 bases and J by 2 bases. The CDR3 has 15 amino acids. CDR1 and CDR2 (germline): MNHEY, SMNVEV (reference sequence). The CDR3 sequence: CASSGGLATPYEQYF. CDR3 sequence (DNA): TGTGCCAGCAGTGGGGGACTAGCGACCCCCTACGAGCAGTACTTC.

The J gene is TRBJ2-1, the V gene TRBV6-6, with no clear D. The CDR3 has 16 amino acids. V was pared by 2 bases and J by 3 bases, with 14 bases between. Per the germline V gene, CDR1 is MNHNY and CDR2 is SVGAGI (reference sequence). CDR3 loop: CASSYVASRFYNEQFF. CDR3 nucleotide sequence: TGTGCCAGCAGTTACGTAGCATCGCGATTCTACAATGAGCAGTTCTTC.

The CDR3 DNA reads TGCGCCAGCAGCAGGGGGGCCGGGACCGGGGAGCTGTTTTTT. This encodes CASSRGAGTGELFF. The chain recombines TRBV5-1 with TRBJ2-2, with D possibly called TRBD1 or TRBD2 (6 bases each). V gave up 4 bases and J gave up 5 bases, with 12 bases separating them. CDR3 length equals 14 residues. Germline CDR1 and CDR2: SGHRS and YFSETQ.

This clone was detected a few times. This chain links TRBV9 with TRBJ1-1, with 7 nucleotides matching TRBD1. CDR3 length equals 14 residues. The V gene end was trimmed by 3 bases and the J gene end by 0 bases; junction bases not matched to a gene: 2. Germline V lookup: CDR1 SGDLS, CDR2 YYNGEE. In DNA, the CDR3 is TGTGCCAGCAGCGCCAGGGGGATGAACACTGAAGCTTTCTTT. Protein: CASSARGMNTEAFF. Complete variable domain (other parts from reference TRBV9 and TRBJ1-1): DSGVTQTPKHLITATGQRVTLRCSPRSGDLSVYWYQQSLDQGLQFLIQYYNGEERAKGNILERFSAQQFPDLHSELNLSSLELGDSALYFCASSARGMNTEAFFGQGTRLTVV.

The chain has TRBV23-1 and TRBJ2-7; 9 bases are a match to TRBD2. TRBV23-1 is known as an ORF, though its function is uncertain. Trimming cost V 2 bases and J 3 bases; bases outside gene matches: 8. This CDR3 comprises 16 residues. Written as DNA, the CDR3 is TGCGCCAGCAGTCAAGTGATAGCGGGGGAGAACTACGAGCAGTACTTC. Residues: CASSQVIAGENYEQYF.